This T cell receptor beta chain was retrieved from a study of CD8 T cells in Susac syndrome. Study-wide results and limits: Regarding the TCR sequencing and HLA analysis, the study admitted that a relatively small number of individuals were involved.

To note about this clonotype: Its antigen remains unknown.

RNA was extracted with the RNeasy kit, and a quantity of roughly 0.5 to 1 ug was reverse transcribed using random hexamers. Multiplex PCR with immunoSEQ amplified the TCR beta CDR3 across 54 Vbeta and 13 Jbeta. TCRdb re-called the immunoSEQ multiplex PCR reads with MiXCR, one entry per CDR3 protein. The table lists around 200,000 distinct CDR3 sequences, 85% to 95% of them singletons. CDR3 length equals 15 residues. The ends were cut back, 9 bases at V and 5 bases at J, with 23 bases in the middle. CDR1 SNHLY and CDR2 FYNNEI come from the germline V gene. The chain combines TRBV2 with TRBJ2-7, with D possibly TRBD2 on 6 matching bases. Sequencing was done on a sample of CD4+ T cells from PBMCs. This TCR was recovered from a human donor with multiple sclerosis. In DNA, the CDR3 is TGTGCCAGTGCTGGGTGGAGGGGTACTGGGGACGAGCAGTACTTC. Translated: CASAGWRGTGDEQYF.